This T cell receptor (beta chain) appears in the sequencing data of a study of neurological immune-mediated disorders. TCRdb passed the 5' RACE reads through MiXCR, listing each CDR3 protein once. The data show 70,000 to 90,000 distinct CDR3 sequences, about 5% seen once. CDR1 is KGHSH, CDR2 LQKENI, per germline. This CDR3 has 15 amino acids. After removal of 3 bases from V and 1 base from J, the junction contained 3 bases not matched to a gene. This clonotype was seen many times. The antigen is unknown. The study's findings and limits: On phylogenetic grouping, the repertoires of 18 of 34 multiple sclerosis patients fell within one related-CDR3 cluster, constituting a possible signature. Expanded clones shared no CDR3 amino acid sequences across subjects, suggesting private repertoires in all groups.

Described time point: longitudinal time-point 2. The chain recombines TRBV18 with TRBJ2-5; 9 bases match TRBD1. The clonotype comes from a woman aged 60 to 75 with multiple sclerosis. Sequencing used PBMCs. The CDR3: CASSPGTGTQETQYF. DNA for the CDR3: TGTGCCAGCTCACCTGGGACAGGGACCCAAGAGACCCAGTACTTC.